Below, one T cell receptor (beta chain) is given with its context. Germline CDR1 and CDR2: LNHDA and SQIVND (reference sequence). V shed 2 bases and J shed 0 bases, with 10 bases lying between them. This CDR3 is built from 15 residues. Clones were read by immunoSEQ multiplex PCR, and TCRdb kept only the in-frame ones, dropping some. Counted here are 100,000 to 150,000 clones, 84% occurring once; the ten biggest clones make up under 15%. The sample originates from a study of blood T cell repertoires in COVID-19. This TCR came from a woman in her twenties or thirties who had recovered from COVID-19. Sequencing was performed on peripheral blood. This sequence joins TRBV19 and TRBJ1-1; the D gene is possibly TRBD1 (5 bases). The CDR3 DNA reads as TGTGCCAGTAGTATAAGCGGGGCTTTGAACACTGAAGCTTTCTTT. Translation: CASSISGALNTEAFF.